This TCR beta chain was recorded in a study of T-cell reconstitution after alpha-beta-depleted transplantation in children. TCRbeta library construction was performed incorporating unique molecular identifiers. MiXCR was run by TCRdb on the PCR reads, yielding one entry per CDR3 protein. The data show over 550,000 distinct CDR3 sequences, about 10% seen once. This clonotype was observed a handful of times. The CDR3 is 15 residues long. V lost 5 bases and J lost 3; bases outside the gene matches: 9. Germline V gene sequence: CDR1 SGHTA, CDR2 FQGTGA. V usage is TRBV7-3 and J usage is TRBJ2-7; 8 positions agree with TRBD1. Sample: PBMCs from the stem cell graft donor, taken from the stem cell graft. This clonotype was sampled from a human donor who donated a stem cell graft to a child with acute myeloid leukemia. The CDR3 DNA reads as TGTGCCAGCAGCCCGACCCGGACAGGGAGCTACGAGCAGTACTTC. This gives the protein CASSPTRTGSYEQYF.